The 27 T cell receptor beta chains reported below all come from one sample, sequenced in a study of T cell responses to AZD1222 COVID-19 vaccine. The protocol was immunoSEQ multiplex PCR, while the TCRdb copy is restricted to in-frame clones and leaves out a portion. The sample includes 80,000 to 90,000 clones, roughly 90% of them seen just once. The sequenced sample was peripheral blood, obtained on day 0 of MenACWY control vaccination. Source of these receptors: an adult in good health.

This chain joins TRBV6-4 and TRBJ2-7; possible D gene TRBD2, 5 bases. Deletions cut 3 bases from V and 3 bases from J, with 9 bases between. Germline V gives CDR1 MRHNA, CDR2 SNTAGT. CDR3 size: 13 residues. The CDR3 region is CASSENGIYEQYF. CDR3 sequence (DNA): TGTGCCAGCAGTGAGAACGGGATCTACGAGCAGTACTTC.

The CDR3 loop reads CASSFSGYEQYF. CDR3 in DNA: TGCGCCAGCAGCTTCTCGGGATACGAGCAGTACTTC. The chain is built from TRBV5-1 and TRBJ2-7; possibly TRBD2 for D (5 bases). CDR3 length equals 12 residues. V was clipped by 2 bases and J by 4 bases, with 7 bases between them. From germline, CDR1 is SGHRS and CDR2 YFSETQ.

CDR3 sequence: CASSALGGFDGDTQYF. The CDR3 DNA reads as TGTGCCAGCAGTGCCCTGGGGGGCTTTGACGGGGATACGCAGTATTTT. The chain combines TRBV27 with TRBJ2-3; D is tentatively TRBD1 or TRBD2 (6 bases each). Germline lookup yields CDR1 MNHEY and CDR2 SMNVEV (reference sequence). This CDR3 is 16 amino acids long. V dropped 5 bases and J dropped 6 bases, with 21 bases sitting between them.

The CDR3 DNA reads TGTGCCAGCAGCTTAGGGGATTTGAACACTGAAGCTTTCTTT. Encoded protein: CASSLGDLNTEAFF. V is TRBV7-3 and J is TRBJ1-1; unclear D gene. From germline, CDR1 is SGHTA and CDR2 FQGTGA. The germline V and J ends were trimmed by 2 bases and 0 bases, with 7 bases remaining between them. The CDR3 loop spans 14 amino acids.

This chain links TRBV19 with TRBJ1-5, with D hard to call. Looked up from germline, CDR1 is LNHDA and CDR2 is SQIVND (reference sequence). Trimming cost V 9 bases and J 3 bases, with 9 bases left between them. The CDR3 length is 12 residues. The CDR3 reads CASPTANQPQHF. In DNA, the CDR3 is TGTGCCAGCCCGACCGCCAATCAGCCCCAGCATTTT.

The chain links TRBV19 to TRBJ2-2; 10 positions match TRBD2. The germline V gene has CDR1 LNHDA and CDR2 SQIVND (reference sequence). V dropped 5 bases and J dropped 6; count of bases not matched to a gene: 18. The CDR3 length is 19 residues. DNA of the CDR3: TGTGCCAGTAGTGTCGACGTCGTTGGTAGCGGGAGGTCGTCCGGGGAGCTGTTTTTT. It codes for CASSVDVVGSGRSSGELFF.

The chain is built from TRBV18 and TRBJ2-7; D is unresolved. Looked up from germline, CDR1 is KGHSH and CDR2 is LQKENI. V lost 5 bases, J lost 4 bases, and 12 bases lay in between. This CDR3 is 13 amino acids long. CDR3 DNA: TGTGCCAGCTCAAACGAGCCCGAATACGAGCAGTACTTC. Translation gives CASSNEPEYEQYF.

This sequence joins TRBV6-5 and TRBJ1-6, with 10 bases identical to TRBD1. The CDR3 contains 14 residues. Unmatched junction bases numbered 4, after V lost 6 bases and J lost 8 bases. Germline-derived CDR1 and CDR2 are MNHEY and SVGAGI. CDR3 residues: CASSIGTGDSPLHF. The CDR3 DNA sequence: TGTGCCAGCAGCATCGGGACAGGGGATTCACCCCTCCACTTT.

This clone turned up a few times. The V gene is TRBV7-9, the J gene TRBJ1-5; D call uncertain. The CDR3 runs to 12 residues. Trimming stripped 3 bases from V and 9 bases from J, with 9 bases between. The germline gives CDR1 SEHNR, CDR2 FQNEAQ (reference sequence). The CDR3 DNA sequence: TGTGCCAGCAGCTTTACCGACTTGCCCCAGCATTTT. This encodes CASSFTDLPQHF.

This chain connects TRBV3-1 (or the pseudogene TRBV3-2) to TRBJ1-3; D gene ambiguous. The CDR3 is 14 residues long. V was clipped by 3 bases and J by 1 base, with 7 bases between them. Germline loops: CDR1 LGHDT, CDR2 YNNKEL (reference sequence). The CDR3 nucleotides read TGTGCCAGCAGCCACAGGCTTTCTGGAAACACCATATATTTT. Translated: CASSHRLSGNTIYF.

The chain recombines TRBV28 with TRBJ1-4, with 11 bases identical to TRBD1. Germline CDR1 reads MDHEN; CDR2 reads SYDVKM. The CDR3 runs 17 residues. V trimming: 1 base; J trimming: 8 bases; junction bases outside the gene matches: 9. CDR3: CASSLSLSGTGGEKLFF. As DNA, the CDR3 is TGTGCCAGCAGTTTATCCTTATCCGGGACAGGGGGAGAAAAACTGTTTTTT.

V is TRBV30 and J is TRBJ1-1; weak D call: TRBD1 (6 bases). This CDR3 contains 14 residues. Germline CDR1 is GTSNPN and CDR2 is SVGIG (reference sequence). V lost 0 bases and J lost 1, with 9 bases in between. For the CDR3, the DNA is TGTGCCTGGAGTGTCATGGACAGGAACACTGAAGCTTTCTTT. It translates to CAWSVMDRNTEAFF.

The V gene is TRBV5-8, the J gene TRBJ2-1; 10 bases map to TRBD2. After removal of 4 bases from V and 3 bases from J, the junction contained 4 bases not matched to a gene. This CDR3 is 15 amino acids long. Germline CDR1 SGHTS, CDR2 YDEGEE. CDR3 residues: CASSLAGVGYNEQFF. Here the CDR3 DNA reads TGTGCCAGCAGCCTAGCGGGAGTTGGCTACAATGAGCAGTTCTTC.

The rearrangement links TRBV25-1 to TRBJ1-2, with unresolved D. The V gene lost 2 bases and the J gene lost 8 bases, with 15 bases spanning the gap. CDR1 is MGHDK and CDR2 is SYGVNS in the germline V gene. The CDR3 consists of 14 residues. Written as DNA, the CDR3 is TGTGCCAGCAGTGAAGGCTCCCCTAGGACCGGCTACACCTTC. This sequence encodes CASSEGSPRTGYTF.

The chain joins TRBV7-2 to TRBJ2-7; 8 nucleotides match TRBD1. The V gene's germline CDR1 is SGHTA and CDR2 FQGNSA. J gave up 0 bases and V 3 bases, and 4 bases lay outside the gene matches. CDR3 length equals 15 residues. In nucleotides, the CDR3 is TGTGCCAGCAGCTTGAGGACAGGGAACTCCTACGAGCAGTACTTC. Translated, it gives CASSLRTGNSYEQYF.

This clone was seen once. This chain uses TRBV30 with TRBJ1-1; D might be TRBD1 (6 bases). Germline loops: CDR1 GTSNPN, CDR2 SVGIG (reference sequence). CDR3 length: 12 residues. Trimming took 1 base from V and 7 from J, leaving 10 bases between them. The CDR3 reads CAWSAGVYEAFF. Written as DNA, the CDR3 is TGTGCCTGGAGTGCAGGGGTTTATGAAGCTTTCTTT. Complete variable domain (other parts from reference TRBV30 and TRBJ1-1): SQTIHQWPATLVQPVGSPLSLECTVEGTSNPNLYWYRQAAGRGLQLLFYSVGIGQISSEVPQNLSASRPQDRQFILSSKKLLLSDSGFYLCAWSAGVYEAFFGQGTRLTVV.

Regarding this clone: At one boundary the junction diverges from the germline segment, which might be a read error. The V gene is TRBV15, the J gene TRBJ2-7; D is uncertain. This CDR3 contains 14 residues. Germline-derived CDR1 and CDR2 are LNHNV and YYDKDF (reference sequence). The CDR3 bases are TGTGCCACCAGCAGAGATCGATGGGGTCAGCACCTGAACTTC. The encoded protein is CATSRDRWGQHLNF.

The chain links TRBV5-1 to TRBJ2-2; TRBD2 is a possible D gene (5 bases). Trimming pared 2 bases from V and 0 bases from J, leaving 8 bases between. Germline loops: CDR1 SGHRS, CDR2 YFSETQ. The CDR3 contains 15 residues. The CDR3 is CASSFRLTNTGELFF. CDR3 nucleotide sequence: TGCGCCAGCAGCTTTCGACTAACGAACACCGGGGAGCTGTTTTTT.

The CDR3 protein is CASSLGPGDPYGYTF. The CDR3 DNA reads as TGTGCCAGCAGCTTAGGCCCCGGTGACCCTTATGGCTACACCTTC. The chain combines TRBV7-8 with TRBJ1-2; D is ambiguous. Germline CDR1 SGHVS, CDR2 FQNEAQ. The CDR3 extends over 15 amino acids. V was cut by 1 base and J by 5 bases, with 14 bases left in between.

V usage is TRBV19 and J usage is TRBJ2-7; TRBD1 agrees at 7 bases. V was clipped by 1 base and J by 1 base; unmatched bases: 4. Germline V gene lookup returns CDR1 LNHDA and CDR2 SQIVND (reference sequence). The CDR3 is 15 residues long. CDR3 in DNA: TGTGCCAGTAGTATAGCCGGGACAGCTTCCTACGAGCAGTACTTC. Translation gives CASSIAGTASYEQYF.

The chain employs TRBV5-4 and TRBJ1-5; unclear D gene. The CDR3 is made up of 13 amino acids. Germline assignment: CDR1 SGHNT and CDR2 YYREEE (reference sequence). The germline V and J ends were trimmed by 0 bases and 1 base, with 2 bases remaining between them. Here the CDR3 reads CASSLDSNQPQHF. CDR3 nucleotides: TGTGCCAGCAGCTTGGACAGCAATCAGCCCCAGCATTTT.

This clone was found once. This chain joins TRBV10-2 and TRBJ2-1; perhaps TRBD1 as D (6 bases). Germline CDR1 is WSHSY and CDR2 is SAAADI. The CDR3 contains 17 residues. Trimming shortened V by 0 bases and J by 5 bases, and 17 bases separated the two germline ends. The CDR3 spells CASSESSQGVGDNEQFF. In DNA, the CDR3 is TGCGCCAGCAGTGAGTCGTCACAGGGAGTGGGGGACAATGAGCAGTTCTTC.

CDR3 DNA sequence: TGTGCCAGCAGCTTCTCAGCCTCAGATACGCAGTATTTT. Protein: CASSFSASDTQYF. The rearrangement links TRBV7-3 to TRBJ2-3; D is ambiguous. Trimming left V 3 bases short and J 4 bases short, with 8 bases between. This CDR3 contains 13 residues. Germline V gives CDR1 SGHTA, CDR2 FQGTGA.

The chain couples TRBV29-1 to TRBJ1-1; TRBD1 agrees at 10 bases. This CDR3 contains 14 residues. With V trimmed by 6 bases and J by 3 bases, 7 bases remained unmatched. Germline CDR1 reads SQVTM; CDR2 reads ANQGSEA. CDR3 residues: CSVPGQGGYTEAFF. CDR3 nucleotides: TGCAGCGTCCCAGGACAGGGGGGATACACTGAAGCTTTCTTT. The full variable domain, in which reference TRBV29-1 and TRBJ1-1 provide the parts outside the CDR3, is SAVISQKPSRDICQRGTSLTIQCQVDSQVTMMFWYRQQPGQSLTLIATANQGSEATYESGFVIDKFPISRPNLTFSTLTVSNMSPEDSSIYLCSVPGQGGYTEAFFGQGTRLTVV.

The gene calls are TRBV7-9 and TRBJ2-7; 8 bases are a match to TRBD1. In germline, CDR1 is SEHNR, CDR2 FQNEAQ (reference sequence). Trimming removed 3 bases from V and 0 bases from J; junction bases left unmatched: 4. This CDR3 region has 15 residues. The CDR3 nucleotides read TGTGCCAGCAGCTTCCCCGGGACAGGCTCCTACGAGCAGTACTTC. It yields the protein CASSFPGTGSYEQYF.

Only one count was recorded for this clone. This chain links TRBV2 with TRBJ2-1; possible D gene TRBD1, 6 bases. Germline CDR1 reads SNHLY; CDR2 reads FYNNEI. The CDR3 spans 15 residues. The V gene lost 4 bases and the J gene lost 6 bases, with 16 bases spanning the gap. CDR3 in DNA: TGTGCCAGCAGTGCTCAGGGGACCATCCGCAATGAGCAGTTCTTC. Translation gives CASSAQGTIRNEQFF.

The chain has TRBV18 and TRBJ1-1, with D unclear. CDR1 is KGHSH and CDR2 is LQKENI in the germline V gene. Between the trimmed V and J ends, which lost 1 base and 7 bases, there was a span of 7 bases. The CDR3 is 12 amino acids. The CDR3 coding sequence is TGTGCCAGCTCACCACAGGCCCATGAAGCTTTCTTT. As protein: CASSPQAHEAFF.